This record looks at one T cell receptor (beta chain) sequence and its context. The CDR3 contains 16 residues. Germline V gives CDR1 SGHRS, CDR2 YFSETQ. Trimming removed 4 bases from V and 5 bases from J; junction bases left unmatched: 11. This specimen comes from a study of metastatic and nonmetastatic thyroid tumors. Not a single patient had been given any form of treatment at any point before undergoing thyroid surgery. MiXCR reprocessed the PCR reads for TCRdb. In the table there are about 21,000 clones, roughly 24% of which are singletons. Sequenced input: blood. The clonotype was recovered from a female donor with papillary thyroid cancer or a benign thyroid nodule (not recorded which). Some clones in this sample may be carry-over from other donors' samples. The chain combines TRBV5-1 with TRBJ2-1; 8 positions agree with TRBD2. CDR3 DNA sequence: TGCGCCAGCAGCCTGCTTGAACTAGCGGTCGACAATGAGCAGTTCTTC. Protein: CASSLLELAVDNEQFF. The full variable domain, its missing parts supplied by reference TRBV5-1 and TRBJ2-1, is KAGVTQTPRYLIKTRGQQVTLSCSPISGHRSVSWYQQTPGQGLQFLFEYFSETQRNKGNFPGRFSGRQFSNSRSEMNVSTLELGDSALYLCASSLLELAVDNEQFFGPGTRLTVL.